Following are 14 T cell receptor beta chains from one sample sequenced in a study of cytomegalovirus exposure and HLA in healthy donors. With 60 Vbeta and 13 Jbeta primers, the PCR was carried out. The data were produced by immunoSEQ multiplex PCR, yet TCRdb's version contains in-frame clones alone and is incomplete. The sample lists about 130,000 clones, about 76% occurring once. What was sequenced was PBMCs. The receptors come from a male donor in good health and CMV-seronegative.

The genes are TRBV10-3 and TRBJ1-2; TRBD1 agrees at 7 bases. Per germline, CDR1 ENHRY and CDR2 SYGVKD. The CDR3 is 15 amino acids. V lost 3 bases to trimming and J lost 4 bases; unmatched junction nucleotides: 8. The CDR3 loop is CAISDSQGGSYGYTF. The CDR3, as DNA: TGTGCCATCAGTGATAGCCAGGGGGGAAGCTATGGCTACACCTTC.

The V gene is TRBV11-1, the J gene TRBJ2-6, with a weak D call TRBD2 (5 bases). The germline gives CDR1 SGHAT, CDR2 FQDESV (reference sequence). V lost 8 bases and J lost 2, with 25 bases in between. The CDR3 totals 19 residues. CDR3: CASVPSLWQDGAGANVLTF. The CDR3 DNA reads TGTGCCAGCGTCCCCTCGCTTTGGCAGGACGGGGCTGGGGCCAACGTCCTGACTTTC. Full variable domain (remainder filled in from reference TRBV11-1 and TRBJ2-6): EAEVAQSPRYKITEKSQAVAFWCDPISGHATLYWYRQILGQGPELLVQFQDESVVDDSQLPKDRFSAERLKGVDSTLKIQPAELGDSAMYLCASVPSLWQDGAGANVLTFGAGSRLTVL.

In regard to this clone: The sample carries other DNA sequences with the same CDR3. This chain uses TRBV10-3 with TRBJ2-7, with D possibly TRBD1 on 7 matching bases. Between the trimmed V and J ends, which lost 0 bases and 2 bases, there was a span of 11 bases. The CDR3 is 15 residues long. Germline values: CDR1 ENHRY, CDR2 SYGVKD. This CDR3 reads CAISESGGQTYEQYF. The CDR3 DNA follows: TGTGCCATCAGTGAGTCGGGGGGACAGACCTACGAGCAGTACTTC.

The chain has TRBV4-2 and TRBJ2-1, with 8 bases identical to TRBD2. The CDR3 sequence is 18 residues long. With V trimmed by 0 bases and J by 7 bases, 14 bases remained unmatched. Germline lookup yields CDR1 LGHNA and CDR2 YNFKEQ. The CDR3 spells CASSQDKKDGGASNEQFF. CDR3 DNA sequence: TGTGCCAGCAGCCAAGATAAGAAGGACGGGGGGGCTTCGAATGAGCAGTTCTTC.

The chain is built from TRBV2 and TRBJ1-3, with D uncertain. CDR1 and CDR2 (germline): SNHLY, FYNNEI. CDR3 size: 15 residues. V was shortened by 4 bases and J by 4 bases, with 14 bases between the two germline ends. The CDR3 DNA reads as TGTGCCAGCAGTGTCGGGCCAGGAGGAGGAAACACCATATATTTT. This translates into CASSVGPGGGNTIYF.

The gene calls are TRBV5-1 and TRBJ2-6; D might be TRBD1 (5 bases). CDR3 length: 16 residues. The germline gives CDR1 SGHRS, CDR2 YFSETQ. V was trimmed by 2 bases and J by 5 bases, leaving 14 bases between them. CDR3 coding DNA: TGCGCCAGCAGCTTAGGACACTCTTTGTGGGCCAACGTCCTGACTTTC. This codes for CASSLGHSLWANVLTF.

The V gene is TRBV19, the J gene TRBJ1-4; D possibly corresponds to TRBD1 (5 bases). V shed 2 bases and J shed 0 bases, with 13 bases lying between them. This CDR3 comprises 17 residues. Germline values: CDR1 LNHDA, CDR2 SQIVND (reference sequence). The CDR3 reads CASSIKGQDTTNEKLFF. The CDR3 bases are TGTGCCAGTAGTATAAAGGGTCAGGACACAACTAATGAAAAACTGTTTTTT.

With respect to this clone: The junction differs from germline at one of its ends, possibly a read error. The chain uses TRBV7-2 and TRBJ2-3; TRBD2 agrees at 10 bases. Germline V gives CDR1 SGHTA, CDR2 FQGNSA. CDR3 size: 15 residues. CDR3 amino acids: CASSVAGGNTDTQYF. The CDR3 bases are TGTGCCAGCAGCGTAGCGGGGGGAAACACAGATACGCAGTATTTT.

The chain combines TRBV29-1 with TRBJ1-1; tentative D call: TRBD1 (5 bases). Germline CDR1 SQVTM, CDR2 ANQGSEA. The CDR3 loop spans 14 amino acids. V lost 0 bases and J lost 0, with 8 bases in between. For the CDR3, the DNA is TGCAGCGTTGAAGAGAACAGGCTGAACACTGAAGCTTTCTTT. This encodes CSVEENRLNTEAFF.

This sequence joins TRBV6-5 and TRBJ1-1; no clear D gene. V was trimmed by 3 bases and J by 3 bases, leaving 14 bases between them. The CDR3 covers 15 residues. In germline, CDR1 is MNHEY, CDR2 SVGAGI. CDR3 amino acids: CASSYSFPRDTEAFF. As DNA, the CDR3 is TGTGCCAGCAGTTATAGTTTCCCCCGGGACACTGAAGCTTTCTTT.

The V gene is TRBV27, the J gene TRBJ2-7; TRBD1 matches 7 bases. After removal of 4 bases from V and 3 bases from J, the junction contained 6 bases not matched to a gene. The CDR3 is 14 amino acids. CDR1 and CDR2 from the germline V gene are MNHEY and SMNVEV (reference sequence). CDR3 amino acids: CASSYRGNFYEQYF. CDR3 in DNA: TGTGCCAGCAGTTACAGGGGTAACTTCTACGAGCAGTACTTC.

This sequence joins TRBV12-5 and TRBJ1-4, with 10 bases identical to TRBD1. Germline assignment: CDR1 LGHNT and CDR2 FRNRAP. The CDR3 sequence is 22 residues long. V lost 0 bases, J lost 5 bases, and 21 bases stayed unmatched. Here the CDR3 DNA reads TGTGCTAGTGGTTTGGTCTCTTACCGAGACAGGGGGCTAAAGCTACAAAATGAAAAACTGTTTTTT. Encoded protein: CASGLVSYRDRGLKLQNEKLFF.

The V call is TRBV5-1, the J call TRBJ2-5, with 7 nucleotides matching TRBD1. The closer fit of TRBJ2-7 to the DNA end suggests the J call may be wrong. Germline CDR1 and CDR2: SGHRS and YFSETQ. The CDR3 consists of 13 residues. CDR3 region: CASRQTGSNEQYF. CDR3 in DNA: TGCGCCAGCAGGCAGACAGGGAGCAACGAGCAGTACTTC.

The chain carries TRBV13 and TRBJ2-2; TRBD2 matches at 14 bases. Germline values: CDR1 PRHDT, CDR2 FYEKMQ (reference sequence). V lost 5 bases to trimming and J lost 0 bases; unmatched junction nucleotides: 8. This CDR3 is 19 amino acids long. The CDR3 region is CASSTDGTSGGTNTGELFF. The CDR3 DNA is TGTGCCAGCAGCACCGATGGGACTAGCGGGGGCACGAACACCGGGGAGCTGTTTTTT.